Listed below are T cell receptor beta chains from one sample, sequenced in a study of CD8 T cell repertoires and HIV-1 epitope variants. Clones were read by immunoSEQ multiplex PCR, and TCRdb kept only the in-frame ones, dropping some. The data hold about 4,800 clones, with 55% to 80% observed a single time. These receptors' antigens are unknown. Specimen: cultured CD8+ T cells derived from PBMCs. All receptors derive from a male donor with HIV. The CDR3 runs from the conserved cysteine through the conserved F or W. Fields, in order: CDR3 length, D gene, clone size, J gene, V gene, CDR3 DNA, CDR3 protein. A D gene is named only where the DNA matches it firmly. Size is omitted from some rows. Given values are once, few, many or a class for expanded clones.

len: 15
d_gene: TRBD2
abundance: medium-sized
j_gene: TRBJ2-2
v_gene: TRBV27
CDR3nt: TGTGCCAGGAAGCTAGCGGGGAGGAACACCGGGGAGCTGTTTTTT
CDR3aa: CARKLAGRNTGELFF

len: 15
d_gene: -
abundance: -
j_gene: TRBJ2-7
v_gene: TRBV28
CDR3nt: TGTGCCAGCAGTTCTGTAGGGGGTAGACTTTACGAGCAGTACTTC
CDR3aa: CASSSVGGRLYEQYF

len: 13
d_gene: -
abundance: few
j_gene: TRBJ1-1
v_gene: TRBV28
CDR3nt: TGTGCCAGCAGCAGAGACTTGAACACTGAAGCTTTCTTT
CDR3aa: CASSRDLNTEAFF

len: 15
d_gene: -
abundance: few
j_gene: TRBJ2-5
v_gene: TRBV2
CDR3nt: TGTGCCAGCAGCTCCGCCGGGATAGATCAAGAGACCCAGTACTTC
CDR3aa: CASSSAGIDQETQYF

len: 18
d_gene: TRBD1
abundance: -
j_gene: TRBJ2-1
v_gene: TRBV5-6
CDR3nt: TGTGCCAGCAGCTCCTGGACAGGGTCAGGGGTTTTTTACAATGAGCAGTTCTTC
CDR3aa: CASSSWTGSGVFYNEQFF

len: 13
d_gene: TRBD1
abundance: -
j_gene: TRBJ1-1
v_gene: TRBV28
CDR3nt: TGTGCCAGCAGTTTAGAGGGGGCAACTGAAGCTTTCTTT
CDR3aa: CASSLEGATEAFF

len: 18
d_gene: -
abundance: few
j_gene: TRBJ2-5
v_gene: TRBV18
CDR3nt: TGTGCCAGCTCACCACCGCAGGCAGGACCGCTTTACCAAGAGACCCAGTACTTC
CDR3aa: CASSPPQAGPLYQETQYF

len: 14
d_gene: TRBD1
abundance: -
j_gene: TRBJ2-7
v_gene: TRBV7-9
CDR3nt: TGTGCCAGCTCCTCCGGACAGGGGGCCTACGAGCAGTACTTC
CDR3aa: CASSSGQGAYEQYF

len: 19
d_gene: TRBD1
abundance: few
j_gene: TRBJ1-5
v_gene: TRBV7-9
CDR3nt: TGTGCCAGCAGCATGATGCCGGGACAGGGGAGTGGGGGCAATCAGCCCCAGCATTTT
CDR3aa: CASSMMPGQGSGGNQPQHF

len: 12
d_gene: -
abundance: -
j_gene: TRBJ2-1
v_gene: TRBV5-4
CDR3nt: TGTGCCAGCAGCTTGGGTCTCAATGAGCAGTTCTTC
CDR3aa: CASSLGLNEQFF

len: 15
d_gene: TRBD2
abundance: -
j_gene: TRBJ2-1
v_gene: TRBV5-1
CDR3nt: TGCGCCAGCAGGCTAGCGGGAGAGGAGTACAATGAGCAGTTCTTC
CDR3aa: CASRLAGEEYNEQFF

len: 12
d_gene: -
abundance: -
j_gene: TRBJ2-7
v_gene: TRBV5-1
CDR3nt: TGCGCCAGCAGGGAGGGGTCCTACGAGCAGTACTTC
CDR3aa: CASREGSYEQYF

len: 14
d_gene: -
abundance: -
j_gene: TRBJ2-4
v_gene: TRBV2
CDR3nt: TGTGCCAGCAGTGGTTTTGGTACAGGGATCATTCAGTACTTC
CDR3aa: CASSGFGTGIIQYF

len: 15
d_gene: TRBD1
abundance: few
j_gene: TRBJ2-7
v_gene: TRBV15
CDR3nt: TGTGCCACCAGCAGAGGTGTAGGGACAGGGCGGGAGCAGTACTTC
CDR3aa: CATSRGVGTGREQYF

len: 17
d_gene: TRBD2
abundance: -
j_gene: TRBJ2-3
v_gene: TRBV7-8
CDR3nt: TGTGCCAGCAGCTTAGGTTACGCGGGGGGTCCCACAGATACGCAGTATTTT
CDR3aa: CASSLGYAGGPTDTQYF

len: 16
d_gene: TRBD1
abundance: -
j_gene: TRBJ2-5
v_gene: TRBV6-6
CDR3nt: TGTGCCAGCAGTCAGGGACAGGGGGCGTTTTCCGAGACCCAGTACTTC
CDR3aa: CASSQGQGAFSETQYF

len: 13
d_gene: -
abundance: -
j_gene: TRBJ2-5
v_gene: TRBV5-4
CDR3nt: TGTGCCAGCAGTTTACAGGGAGGAGAGACCCAGTACTTC
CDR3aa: CASSLQGGETQYF

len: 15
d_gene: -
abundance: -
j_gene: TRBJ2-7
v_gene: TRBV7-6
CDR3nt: TGTGCCAGCAGCTTAGAGGCTAGCGTGGGCTACGAGCAGTACTTC
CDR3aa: CASSLEASVGYEQYF

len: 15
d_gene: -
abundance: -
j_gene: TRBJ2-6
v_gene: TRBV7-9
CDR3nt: TGTGCCAGCAGCTTACATACATCTGGGGCCAACGTCCTGACTTTC
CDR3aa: CASSLHTSGANVLTF

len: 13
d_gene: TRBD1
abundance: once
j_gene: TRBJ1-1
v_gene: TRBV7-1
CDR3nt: TGTGCCAGCAGCGTTCAGGGGGCTGCTGAAGCTTTCTTT
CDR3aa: CASSVQGAAEAFF